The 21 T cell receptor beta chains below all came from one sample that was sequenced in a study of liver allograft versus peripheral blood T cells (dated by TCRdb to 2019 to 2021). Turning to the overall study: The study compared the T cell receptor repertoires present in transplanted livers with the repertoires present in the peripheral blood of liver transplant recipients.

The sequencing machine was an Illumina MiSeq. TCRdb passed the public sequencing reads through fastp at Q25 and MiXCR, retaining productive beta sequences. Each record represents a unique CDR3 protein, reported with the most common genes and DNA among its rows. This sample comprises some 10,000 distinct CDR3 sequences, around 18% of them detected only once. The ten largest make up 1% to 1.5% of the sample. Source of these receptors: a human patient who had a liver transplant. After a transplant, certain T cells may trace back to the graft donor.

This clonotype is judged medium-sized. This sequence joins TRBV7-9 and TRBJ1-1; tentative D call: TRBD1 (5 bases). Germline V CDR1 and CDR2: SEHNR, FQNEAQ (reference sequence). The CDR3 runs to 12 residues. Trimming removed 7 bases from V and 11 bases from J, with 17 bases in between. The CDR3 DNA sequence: TGTGCCAGCACCAACATTTGGCAGGGTGCTTTCTTT. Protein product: CASTNIWQGAFF.

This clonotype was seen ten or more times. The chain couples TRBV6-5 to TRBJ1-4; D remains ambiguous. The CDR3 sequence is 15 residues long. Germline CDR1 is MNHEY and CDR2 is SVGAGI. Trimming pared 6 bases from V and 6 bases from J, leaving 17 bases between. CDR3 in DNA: TGTGCCAGCAGAACTACCTCGGCGGGTGATGAAAAACTGTTTTTT. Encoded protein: CASRTTSAGDEKLFF.

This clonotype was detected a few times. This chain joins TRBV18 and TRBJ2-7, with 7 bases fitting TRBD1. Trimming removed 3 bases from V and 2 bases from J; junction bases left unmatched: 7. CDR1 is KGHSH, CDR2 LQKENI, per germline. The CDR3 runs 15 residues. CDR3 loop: CASSPGTANTYEQYF. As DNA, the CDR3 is TGTGCCAGCTCACCGGGGACAGCTAACACCTACGAGCAGTACTTC.

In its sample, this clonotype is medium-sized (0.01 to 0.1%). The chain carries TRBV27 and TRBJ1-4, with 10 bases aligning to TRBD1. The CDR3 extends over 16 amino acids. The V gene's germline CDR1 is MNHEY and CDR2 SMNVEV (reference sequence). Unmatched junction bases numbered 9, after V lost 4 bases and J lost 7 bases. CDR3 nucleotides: TGTGCCAGCAGTTCTACCCCCGGGACAGGGGTTGAAAAACTGTTTTTT. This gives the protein CASSSTPGTGVEKLFF.

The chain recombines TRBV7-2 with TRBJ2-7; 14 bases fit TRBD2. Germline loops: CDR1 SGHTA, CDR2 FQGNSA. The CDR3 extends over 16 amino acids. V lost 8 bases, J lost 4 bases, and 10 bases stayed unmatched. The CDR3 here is CASSGTSGGYPYEQYF. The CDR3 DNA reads TGTGCCAGCTCCGGGACTAGCGGGGGCTACCCATACGAGCAGTACTTC.

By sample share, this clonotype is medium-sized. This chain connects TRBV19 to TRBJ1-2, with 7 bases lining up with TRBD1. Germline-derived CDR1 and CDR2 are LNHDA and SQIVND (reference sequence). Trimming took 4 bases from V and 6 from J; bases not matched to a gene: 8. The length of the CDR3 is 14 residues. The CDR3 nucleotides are TGTGCCAGTAGTACCCCAGACAGGGTAGATGGCTACACCTTC. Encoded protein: CASSTPDRVDGYTF.

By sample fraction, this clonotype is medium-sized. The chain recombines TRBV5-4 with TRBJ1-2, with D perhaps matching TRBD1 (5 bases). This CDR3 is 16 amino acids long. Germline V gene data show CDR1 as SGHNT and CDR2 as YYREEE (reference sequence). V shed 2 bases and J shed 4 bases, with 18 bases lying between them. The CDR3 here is CASSLGLRGVTYGYTF. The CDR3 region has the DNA TGTGCCAGCAGCTTAGGATTGAGGGGAGTGACCTATGGCTACACCTTC.

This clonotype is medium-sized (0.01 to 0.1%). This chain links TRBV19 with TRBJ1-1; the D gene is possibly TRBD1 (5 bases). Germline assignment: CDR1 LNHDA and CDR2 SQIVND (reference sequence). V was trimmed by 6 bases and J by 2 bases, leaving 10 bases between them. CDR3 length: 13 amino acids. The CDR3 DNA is TGTGCCAGTAGGCAACAGGTCAACACTGAAGCTTTCTTT. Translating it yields CASRQQVNTEAFF.

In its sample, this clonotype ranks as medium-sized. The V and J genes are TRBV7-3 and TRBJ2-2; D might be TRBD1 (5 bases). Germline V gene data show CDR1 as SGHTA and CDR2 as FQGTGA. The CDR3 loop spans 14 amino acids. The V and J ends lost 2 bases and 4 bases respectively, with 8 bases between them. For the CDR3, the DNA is TGTGCCAGCAGCTTAGACAGCTCCACCGGGGAGCTGTTTTTT. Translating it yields CASSLDSSTGELFF.

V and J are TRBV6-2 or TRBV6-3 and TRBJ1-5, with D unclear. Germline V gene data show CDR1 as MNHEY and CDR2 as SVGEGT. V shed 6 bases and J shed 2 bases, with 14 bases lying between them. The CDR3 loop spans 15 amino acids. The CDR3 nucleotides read TGTGCCAGCAGGTCATGGTCTGGTGGCAATCAGCCCCAGCATTTT. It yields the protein CASRSWSGGNQPQHF.

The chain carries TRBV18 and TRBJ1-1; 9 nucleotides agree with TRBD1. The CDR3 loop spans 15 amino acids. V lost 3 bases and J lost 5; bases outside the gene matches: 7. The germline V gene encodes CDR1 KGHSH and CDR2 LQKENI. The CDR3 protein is CASSPTGQGRTEAFF. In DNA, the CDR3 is TGTGCCAGCTCACCCACCGGACAGGGGAGAACTGAAGCTTTCTTT.

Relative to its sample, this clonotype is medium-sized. The CDR3: CASSSGVIGYTF. CDR3 nucleotides: TGTGCCAGCAGCTCAGGGGTTATTGGCTACACCTTC. V usage is TRBV7-2 and J usage is TRBJ1-2; perhaps TRBD1 as D (6 bases). Germline-derived CDR1 and CDR2 are SGHTA and FQGNSA. CDR3 length equals 12 residues. V was cut by 4 bases and J by 7 bases, with 10 bases left in between.

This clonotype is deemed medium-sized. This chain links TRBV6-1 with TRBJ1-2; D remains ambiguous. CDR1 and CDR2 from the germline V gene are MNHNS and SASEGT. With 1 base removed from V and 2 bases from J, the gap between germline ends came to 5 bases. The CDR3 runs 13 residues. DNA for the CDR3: TGTGCCAGCAGTGAAGATTTCAACTATGGCTACACCTTC. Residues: CASSEDFNYGYTF.

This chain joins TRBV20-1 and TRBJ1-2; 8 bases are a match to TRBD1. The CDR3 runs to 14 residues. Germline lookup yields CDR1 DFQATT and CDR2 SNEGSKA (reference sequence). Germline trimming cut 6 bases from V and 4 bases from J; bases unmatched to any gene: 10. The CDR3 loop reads CSAPRTGRGYGYTF. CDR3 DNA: TGCAGTGCCCCGAGGACAGGGCGCGGCTATGGCTACACCTTC.

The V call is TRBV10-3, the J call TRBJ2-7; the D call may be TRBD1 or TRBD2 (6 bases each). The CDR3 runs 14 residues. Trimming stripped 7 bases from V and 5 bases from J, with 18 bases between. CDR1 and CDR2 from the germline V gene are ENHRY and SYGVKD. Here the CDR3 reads CAITPRGEQDEQYF. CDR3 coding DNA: TGTGCCATCACTCCGAGGGGGGAACAGGACGAGCAGTACTTC.

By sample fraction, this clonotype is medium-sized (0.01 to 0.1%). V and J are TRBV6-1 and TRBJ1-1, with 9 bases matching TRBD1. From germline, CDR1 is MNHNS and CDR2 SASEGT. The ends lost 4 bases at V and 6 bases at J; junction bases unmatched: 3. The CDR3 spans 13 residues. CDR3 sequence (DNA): TGTGCCAGCAGTGGACAGGGGGTATCTGAAGCTTTCTTT. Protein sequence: CASSGQGVSEAFF.

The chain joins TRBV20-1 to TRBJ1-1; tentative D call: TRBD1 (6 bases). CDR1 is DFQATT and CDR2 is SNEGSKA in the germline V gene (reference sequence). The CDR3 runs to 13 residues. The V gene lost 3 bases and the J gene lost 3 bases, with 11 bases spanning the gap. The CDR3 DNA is TGCAGTGCTAGGGACAGTCCGCACACTGAAGCTTTCTTT. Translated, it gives CSARDSPHTEAFF.

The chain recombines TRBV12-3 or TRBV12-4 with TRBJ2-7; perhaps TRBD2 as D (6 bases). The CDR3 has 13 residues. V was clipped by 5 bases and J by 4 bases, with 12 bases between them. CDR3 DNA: TGTGCCAGCAGTCGCGGGGATTTATACGAGCAGTACTTC. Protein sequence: CASSRGDLYEQYF.

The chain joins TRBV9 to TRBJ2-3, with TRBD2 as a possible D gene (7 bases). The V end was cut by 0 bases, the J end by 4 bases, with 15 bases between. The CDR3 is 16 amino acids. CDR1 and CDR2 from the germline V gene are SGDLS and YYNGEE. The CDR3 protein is CASSVGRGGLSDTQYF. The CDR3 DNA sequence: TGTGCCAGCAGCGTAGGGAGGGGGGGGTTGTCAGATACGCAGTATTTT.

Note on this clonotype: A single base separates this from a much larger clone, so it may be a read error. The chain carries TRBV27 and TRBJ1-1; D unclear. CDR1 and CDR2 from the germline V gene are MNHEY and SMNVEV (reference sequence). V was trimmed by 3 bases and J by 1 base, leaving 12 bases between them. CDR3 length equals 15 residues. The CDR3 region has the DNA TGTGCCAGCAGTTTGGGGAGAATCAGGAACACTGAAGCTTTCTTT. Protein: CASSLGRIRNTEAFF.

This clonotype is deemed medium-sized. CDR3 region: CASSLAQANYGYTF. Here the CDR3 DNA reads TGTGCCAGCAGCTTAGCACAAGCGAACTATGGCTACACCTTC. The chain uses TRBV7-9 and TRBJ1-2; D ambiguous. V lost 0 bases to trimming and J lost 2 bases, with 7 bases between them. The CDR3 runs to 14 residues. Germline V gives CDR1 SEHNR, CDR2 FQNEAQ (reference sequence). Using reference TRBV7-9 and TRBJ1-2 for the parts outside the CDR3, the full variable domain is DTGVSQNPRHKITKRGQNVTFRCDPISEHNRLYWYRQTLGQGPEFLTYFQNEAQLEKSRLLSDRFSAERPKGSFSTLEIQRTEQGDSAMYLCASSLAQANYGYTFGSGTRLTVV.